This paragraph reports one T cell receptor beta chain. Its cognate antigen is unknown. The sample is drawn from a study of graft-versus-host responses after intestinal transplantation. Study-level results: Patients with graft-donor T cell macrochimerism had high graft-versus-host to host-versus-graft clonal ratios in allografts. Recipient marrow showed GvH clones, some seen first in ileum or blood. The highest levels of circulating GvH clones went along with early declines in HvG clones after transplant.

The repertoire was sequenced with immunoSEQ multiplex PCR; TCRdb's copy has only in-frame clones and lacks some. The sample consists of tens of thousands of clones, about 90% of them appearing once. J lost 4 bases, V lost 4 bases, and 9 bases had no gene match. Germline CDR1 MGHRA, CDR2 YSYEKL. The CDR3 totals 15 residues. The sample consisted of PBMCs, taken about 120 days after intestinal transplantation. The TCR comes from a human patient who received an intestinal transplant, so some T cells may come from the graft donor. The chain is built from TRBV4-1 and TRBJ2-7; TRBD2 matches 8 bases. The CDR3 nucleotides are TGCGCCAGCAGCCCCTCCCAGCGGGAGCAGTACGAGCAGTACTTC. It is translated as CASSPSQREQYEQYF.